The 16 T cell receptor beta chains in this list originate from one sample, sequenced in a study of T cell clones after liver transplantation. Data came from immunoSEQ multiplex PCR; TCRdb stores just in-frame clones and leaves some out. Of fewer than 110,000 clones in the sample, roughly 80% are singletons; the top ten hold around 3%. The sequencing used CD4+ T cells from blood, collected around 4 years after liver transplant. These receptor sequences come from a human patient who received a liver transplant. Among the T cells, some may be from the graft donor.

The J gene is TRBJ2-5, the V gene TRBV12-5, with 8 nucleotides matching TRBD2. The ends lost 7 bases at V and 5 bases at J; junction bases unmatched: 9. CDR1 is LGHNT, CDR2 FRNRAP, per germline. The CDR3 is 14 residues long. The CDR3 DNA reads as TGTGCTAGTGCTACGGGGGGGCAGGCGGAGACCCAGTACTTC. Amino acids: CASATGGQAETQYF.

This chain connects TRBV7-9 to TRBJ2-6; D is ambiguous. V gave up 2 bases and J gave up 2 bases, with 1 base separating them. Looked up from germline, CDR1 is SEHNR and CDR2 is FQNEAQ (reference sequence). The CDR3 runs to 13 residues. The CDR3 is CASSLTGANVLTF. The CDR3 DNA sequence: TGTGCCAGCAGCTTAACTGGGGCCAACGTCCTGACTTTC. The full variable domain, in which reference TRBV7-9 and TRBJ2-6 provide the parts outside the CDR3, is DTGVSQNPRHKITKRGQNVTFRCDPISEHNRLYWYRQTLGQGPEFLTYFQNEAQLEKSRLLSDRFSAERPKGSFSTLEIQRTEQGDSAMYLCASSLTGANVLTFGAGSRLTVL.

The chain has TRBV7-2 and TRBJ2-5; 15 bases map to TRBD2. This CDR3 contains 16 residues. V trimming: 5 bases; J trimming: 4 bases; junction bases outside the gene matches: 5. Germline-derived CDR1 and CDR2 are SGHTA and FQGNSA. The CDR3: CASSRGLAGGRETQYF. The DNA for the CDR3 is TGTGCCAGCAGCCGCGGACTAGCGGGAGGGAGAGAGACCCAGTACTTC.

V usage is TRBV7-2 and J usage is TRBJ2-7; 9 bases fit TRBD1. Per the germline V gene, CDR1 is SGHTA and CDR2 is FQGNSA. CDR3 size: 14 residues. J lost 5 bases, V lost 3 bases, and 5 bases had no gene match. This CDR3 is CASSFGTGINEQYF. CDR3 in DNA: TGTGCCAGCAGCTTTGGGACAGGGATAAACGAGCAGTACTTC. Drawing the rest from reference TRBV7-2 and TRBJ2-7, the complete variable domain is GAGVSQSPSNKVTEKGKDVELRCDPISGHTALYWYRQSLGQGLEFLIYFQGNSAPDKSGLPSDRFSAERTGGSVSTLTIQRTQQEDSAVYLCASSFGTGINEQYFGPGTRLTVT.

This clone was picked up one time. The CDR3 region has the DNA TGTGCCAGCAGGCCCGGGACAGGGGCCTCGGGAGGCGAAAAACTGTTTTTT. It encodes CASRPGTGASGGEKLFF. The chain recombines TRBV2 with TRBJ1-4; 10 nucleotides match TRBD1. Germline V gene lookup returns CDR1 SNHLY and CDR2 FYNNEI. The V gene end was trimmed by 6 bases and the J gene end by 8 bases; junction bases not matched to a gene: 15. The CDR3 totals 17 residues.

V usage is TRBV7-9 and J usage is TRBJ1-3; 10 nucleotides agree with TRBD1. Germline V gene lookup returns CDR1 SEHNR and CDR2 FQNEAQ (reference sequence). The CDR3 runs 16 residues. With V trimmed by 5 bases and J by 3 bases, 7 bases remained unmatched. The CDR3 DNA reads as TGTGCCAGCAGCCCGACAGGGGGCCGGTATGGAAACACCATATATTTT. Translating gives CASSPTGGRYGNTIYF.

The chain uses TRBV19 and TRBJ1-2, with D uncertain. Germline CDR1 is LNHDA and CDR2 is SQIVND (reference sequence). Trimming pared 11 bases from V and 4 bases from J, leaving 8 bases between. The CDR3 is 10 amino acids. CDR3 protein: CAAGFYGYTF. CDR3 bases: TGTGCCGCTGGCTTCTATGGCTACACCTTC.

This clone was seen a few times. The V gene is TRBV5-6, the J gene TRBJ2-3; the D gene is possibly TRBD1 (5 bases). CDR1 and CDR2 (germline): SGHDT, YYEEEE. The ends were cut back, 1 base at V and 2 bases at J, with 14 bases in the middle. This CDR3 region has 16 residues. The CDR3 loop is CASSLIGETITDTQYF. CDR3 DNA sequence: TGTGCCAGCAGCTTGATAGGGGAAACTATCACAGATACGCAGTATTTT.

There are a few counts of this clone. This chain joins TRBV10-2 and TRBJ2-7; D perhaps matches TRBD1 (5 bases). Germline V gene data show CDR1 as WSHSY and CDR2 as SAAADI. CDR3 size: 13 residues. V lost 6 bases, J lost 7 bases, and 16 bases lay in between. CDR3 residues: CASRIMDTREQYF. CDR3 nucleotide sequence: TGCGCCAGCAGGATCATGGACACCCGGGAGCAGTACTTC.

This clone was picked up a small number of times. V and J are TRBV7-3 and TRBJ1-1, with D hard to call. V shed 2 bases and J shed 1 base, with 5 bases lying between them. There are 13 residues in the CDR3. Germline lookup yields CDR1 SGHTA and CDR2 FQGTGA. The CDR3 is CASSLLTNTEAFF. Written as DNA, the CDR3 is TGTGCCAGCAGCTTATTGACGAACACTGAAGCTTTCTTT.

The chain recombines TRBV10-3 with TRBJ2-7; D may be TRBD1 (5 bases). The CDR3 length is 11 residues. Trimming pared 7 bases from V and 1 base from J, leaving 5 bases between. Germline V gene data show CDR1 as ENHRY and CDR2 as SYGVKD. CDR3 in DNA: TGTGCCATCAAGGGGTCCTACGAGCAGTACTTC. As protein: CAIKGSYEQYF.

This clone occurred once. The CDR3 reads CASSYQGNQPQHF. In nucleotides, the CDR3 is TGTGCCAGCAGTTATCAGGGCAATCAGCCCCAGCATTTT. V is TRBV6-5 and J is TRBJ1-5; D gene ambiguous. This CDR3 spans 13 amino acids. The germline V gene encodes CDR1 MNHEY and CDR2 SVGAGI. V was clipped by 3 bases and J by 2 bases, with 5 bases between them.

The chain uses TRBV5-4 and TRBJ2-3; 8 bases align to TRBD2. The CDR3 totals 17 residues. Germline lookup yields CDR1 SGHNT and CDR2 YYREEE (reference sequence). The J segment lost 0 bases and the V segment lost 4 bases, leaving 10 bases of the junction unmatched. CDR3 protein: CASSPFRKRGSTDTQYF. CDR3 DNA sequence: TGTGCCAGCAGCCCCTTTAGGAAGCGGGGGAGCACAGATACGCAGTATTTT.

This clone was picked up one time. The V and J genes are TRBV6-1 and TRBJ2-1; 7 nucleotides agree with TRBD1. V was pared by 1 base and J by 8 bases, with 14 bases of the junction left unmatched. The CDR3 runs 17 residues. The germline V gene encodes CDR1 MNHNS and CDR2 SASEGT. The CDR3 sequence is CASSEGPEGAIRDEQFF. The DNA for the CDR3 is TGTGCCAGCAGTGAAGGCCCCGAGGGGGCCATCCGAGATGAGCAGTTCTTC.

The CDR3: CASSAGLAEETQYF. DNA for the CDR3: TGTGCCAGCAGCGCGGGACTAGCGGAAGAGACCCAGTACTTC. The chain carries TRBV7-9 and TRBJ2-5; 11 bases agree with TRBD2. V was pared by 5 bases and J by 3 bases, with 2 bases of the junction left unmatched. The CDR3 runs 14 residues. Per the germline V gene, CDR1 is SEHNR and CDR2 is FQNEAQ (reference sequence).

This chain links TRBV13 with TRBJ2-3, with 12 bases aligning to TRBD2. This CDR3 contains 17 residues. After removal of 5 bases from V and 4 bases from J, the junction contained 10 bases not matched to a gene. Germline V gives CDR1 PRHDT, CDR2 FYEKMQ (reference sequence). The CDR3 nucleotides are TGTGCCAGCAGCCCCCCCCAGACTAGCGGGAGCCCAGATACGCAGTATTTT. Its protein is CASSPPQTSGSPDTQYF.